What follows describes a single T cell receptor (beta chain). This entry is derived from a study of OX40 agonist ivuxolimab in advanced cancers. Study summary: Participants, roughly 80% male, averaged roughly 60 years of age, ranging from about 23 to 90.

Clones were sequenced by immunoSEQ multiplex PCR, and TCRdb holds only the in-frame ones, with some missing. The top ten clones hold roughly 0.3% of a sample with roughly 80,000 clones, over 75% of them seen once. This CDR3 is built from 18 residues. Losses at the gene ends were 6 bases for V and 2 bases for J; bases not matched to a gene: 11. The V gene's germline CDR1 is LNHDA and CDR2 SQIVND (reference sequence). The specimen was CD4+ or CD8+ T cells sorted from blood, collected in a trial of the OX40 agonist ivuxolimab. This TCR was sampled from an adult with an advanced solid tumor such as melanoma, head and neck, liver or kidney cancer. This rearrangement joins TRBV19 to TRBJ2-3; 13 bases match TRBD2. For the CDR3, the DNA is TGTGCCAGTAGCCCACGGCGGACTAGCGGGGGACTCACAGATACGCAGTATTTT. Protein product: CASSPRRTSGGLTDTQYF.